The clone carrying this TCR beta chain was seen a few times. Its matching antigen is unknown. The sample comes from a study of T cell repertoires in cytomegalovirus infection. About the study: Both CMV infection and a matching HLA type were indicated by public TCR beta signatures. Study findings and constraints: There were carriers of CMV plus the relevant HLA, and cumulative public TCR beta family frequency identified them. The ex vivo response was dominated by HLA-C-restricted CMV-specific TCR beta clonotypes.

One entry per CDR3 protein, called by TCRdb with MiXCR from the reads. This sample yields almost 550,000 distinct CDR3 sequences, of which 15% to 20% are seen a single time; more than 20% belongs to the top ten. V lost 1 base and J lost 11, with 11 bases in between. CDR1 and CDR2 from the germline V gene are SQVTM and ANQGSEA. The CDR3 has 11 residues. This receptor was identified in a human donor in good health (CMV status not recorded). Some clones in this sample may be carry-over from other donors' samples. Sequenced sample: CD8+ T cells from PBMCs. The genes are TRBV29-1 and TRBJ1-1; D is ambiguous. The CDR3: CSVEGSREAFF. CDR3 DNA: TGCAGCGTTGAAGGCTCCCGGGAGGCTTTCTTT. The complete variable domain, with remaining parts taken from reference TRBV29-1 and TRBJ1-1, reads SAVISQKPSRDICQRGTSLTIQCQVDSQVTMMFWYRQQPGQSLTLIATANQGSEATYESGFVIDKFPISRPNLTFSTLTVSNMSPEDSSIYLCSVEGSREAFFGQGTRLTVV.